The 19 T cell receptor beta chains in this list originate from one sample, sequenced in a study of CD8 T cells in ankylosing spondylitis. Study findings and constraints: What appeared characteristic of ankylosing spondylitis blood was a TCR beta motif of under 10 highly homologous variants.

TCRdb re-called the 5' RACE reads with MiXCR, one entry per CDR3 protein. This table has 200,000 to 250,000 distinct CDR3 sequences, about 16% appearing once. No antigen has been identified for these receptors. Sample: blood, either unsorted or a sorted T cell fraction (not recorded which). The receptors shown here come from a male donor with ankylosing spondylitis.

V is TRBV6-1 and J is TRBJ2-3; weak D call: TRBD2 (5 bases). The germline V and J ends were trimmed by 4 bases and 2 bases, with 7 bases remaining between them. Germline CDR1 and CDR2: MNHNS and SASEGT. This CDR3 region has 13 residues. The DNA of the CDR3 is TGTGCCAGCAGTGCGGACTTCACAGATACGCAGTATTTT. Translated, it gives CASSADFTDTQYF.

This clonotype turned up a few times. V is TRBV20-1 and J is TRBJ2-1, with TRBD2 as a possible D gene (5 bases). The CDR3 is 12 amino acids. In germline, CDR1 is DFQATT, CDR2 SNEGSKA (reference sequence). V lost 3 bases and J 6 bases, leaving 9 bases between the germline ends. In nucleotides, the CDR3 is TGCAGTGCTAGTACTAGAATCAATGAGCAGTTCTTC. Residues: CSASTRINEQFF.

The chain carries TRBV3-1 and TRBJ1-2; TRBD1 is a possible D gene (6 bases). The germline CDR1 and CDR2 sequences are LGHDT and YNNKEL (reference sequence). Deletions cut 3 bases from V and 0 bases from J, with 11 bases between. The CDR3 is 15 amino acids. CDR3 DNA sequence: TGTGCCAGCAGCCATCAGGCAGGGGCTAACTATGGCTACACCTTC. Translating gives CASSHQAGANYGYTF.

V and J are TRBV28 and TRBJ1-1; TRBD1 aligns across 7 bases. The CDR3 runs to 14 residues. CDR1 is MDHEN and CDR2 is SYDVKM in the germline V gene. Germline trimming cut 5 bases from V and 0 bases from J; bases unmatched to any gene: 3. The CDR3 DNA sequence: TGTGCCAGCAGTCAACAGGGGATGAACACTGAAGCTTTCTTT. This translates into CASSQQGMNTEAFF. Combining the CDR3 with reference TRBV28 and TRBJ1-1 gives the whole variable domain DVKVTQSSRYLVKRTGEKVFLECVQDMDHENMFWYRQDPGLGLRLIYFSYDVKMKEKGDIPEGYSVSREKKERFSLILESASTNQTSMYLCASSQQGMNTEAFFGQGTRLTVV.

The CDR3 DNA is TGCGCCAGCAGCCAAGCGGGTGAAAAACTGTTTTTT. Translated, it gives CASSQAGEKLFF. The chain links TRBV4-1 to TRBJ1-4; no definite D call. Trimming removed 1 base from V and 7 bases from J, with 4 bases in between. The germline V gene encodes CDR1 MGHRA and CDR2 YSYEKL. This CDR3 region has 12 residues.

This clonotype was seen only a few times. The chain carries TRBV11-2 and TRBJ1-2; D is perhaps TRBD1 (5 bases). This CDR3 has 19 amino acids. Trimming took off 4 bases at V and 2 bases at J, with 26 bases between the two ends. In germline, CDR1 is SGHAT, CDR2 FQNNGV. The CDR3 coding sequence is TGTGCCAGCAGCTCACCAGGGACGGATCCCTTCACGCAAAACTATGGCTACACCTTC. Protein product: CASSSPGTDPFTQNYGYTF.

The rearrangement links TRBV29-1 to TRBJ1-1; possibly TRBD1 for D (6 bases). V lost 4 bases and J 0 bases, leaving 21 bases between the germline ends. CDR1 and CDR2 (germline): SQVTM, ANQGSEA. This CDR3 is built from 17 residues. This CDR3 is CSVVGGRGGGLNTEAFF. The CDR3 nucleotides read TGCAGCGTTGTGGGGGGAAGGGGGGGCGGACTGAACACTGAAGCTTTCTTT.

CDR3 protein: CASSPREGWPYNEQFF. CDR3 coding DNA: TGTGCCAGCAGCCCGAGGGAGGGGTGGCCCTACAATGAGCAGTTCTTC. The chain is built from TRBV7-9 and TRBJ2-1; 7 nucleotides align to TRBD2. J gave up 2 bases and V 5 bases, and 9 bases lay outside the gene matches. The CDR3 length is 16 residues. Germline values: CDR1 SEHNR, CDR2 FQNEAQ (reference sequence).

The sample holds a few counts of this clonotype. This rearrangement joins TRBV4-2 to TRBJ2-3; D may be TRBD2 (7 bases). Germline-derived CDR1 and CDR2 are LGHNA and YNFKEQ. The CDR3 length is 16 residues. V lost 4 bases and J lost 4, with 18 bases in between. This CDR3 reads CASSPRLAGDSDTQYF. For the CDR3, the DNA is TGTGCCAGCAGCCCTAGACTAGCAGGGGATTCAGATACGCAGTATTTT.

The table lists this clonotype with a few counts. V gene TRBV12-3 or TRBV12-4 combines with J gene TRBJ1-2; 7 bases match TRBD1. This CDR3 comprises 15 residues. V was pared by 2 bases and J by 3 bases, with 6 bases of the junction left unmatched. CDR3 coding DNA: TGTGCCAGCAGTTTAAGCGACAGGGCAGACTATGGCTACACCTTC. Translation gives CASSLSDRADYGYTF.

The chain couples TRBV11-1 to TRBJ2-2; D gene ambiguous. Germline loops: CDR1 SGHAT, CDR2 FQDESV (reference sequence). There are 12 residues in the CDR3. V was cut by 3 bases and J by 6 bases, with 5 bases left in between. The CDR3 bases are TGTGCCAGCAGCTTCCATGCCGGGGAGCTGTTTTTT. This gives the protein CASSFHAGELFF.

The chain combines TRBV11-1 with TRBJ2-3; D may be TRBD2 (6 bases). This CDR3 has 15 residues. V dropped 4 bases and J dropped 5 bases, with 16 bases sitting between them. Germline assignment: CDR1 SGHAT and CDR2 FQDESV (reference sequence). The CDR3 coding sequence is TGTGCCAGCAGCTACACCGGGACTCTAGGAGATACGCAGTATTTT. Its protein is CASSYTGTLGDTQYF.

The J gene is TRBJ2-1, the V gene TRBV20-1; D may be TRBD2 (5 bases). The CDR3 consists of 15 residues. Trimming removed 4 bases from V and 4 bases from J, with 17 bases in between. CDR1 is DFQATT and CDR2 is SNEGSKA in the germline V gene (reference sequence). The CDR3 nucleotides are TGCAGTGCTAAGGTCGAGGGCCAGTTTTACAATGAGCAGTTCTTC. This translates into CSAKVEGQFYNEQFF.

There are a few counts of this clonotype. This rearrangement joins TRBV7-6 to TRBJ2-7, with 7 bases fitting TRBD1. The V and J ends lost 5 bases and 0 bases, in that order; junction bases with no gene match: 16. Germline CDR1 is SGHVS and CDR2 is FNYEAQ. CDR3 length: 18 amino acids. The DNA of the CDR3 is TGTGCCAGCAGCCCCATGGGGACAGAAACTACGAGCTCCTACGAGCAGTACTTC. Translation gives CASSPMGTETTSSYEQYF.

This clonotype was seen more than once but under ten times. The chain is built from TRBV11-2 and TRBJ2-7; D may be TRBD1 (6 bases). Trimming left V 4 bases short and J 4 bases short, with 11 bases between. CDR3 length: 13 amino acids. Germline V CDR1 and CDR2: SGHAT, FQNNGV. The CDR3 region is CASSSNTGYEQYF. In DNA, the CDR3 is TGTGCCAGCAGCTCAAATACAGGGTACGAGCAGTACTTC. The entire variable domain, with the rest obtained from reference TRBV11-2 and TRBJ2-7, is as follows: EAGVAQSPRYKIIEKRQSVAFWCNPISGHATLYWYQQILGQGPKLLIQFQNNGVVDDSQLPKDRFSAERLKGVDSTLKIQPAKLEDSAVYLCASSSNTGYEQYFGPGTRLTVT.

V usage is TRBV7-8 and J usage is TRBJ1-5; TRBD1 might be the D (5 bases). V lost 6 bases and J lost 3, with 15 bases in between. The CDR3 extends over 15 amino acids. Germline V gene data show CDR1 as SGHVS and CDR2 as FQNEAQ. The CDR3 region is CASRPGPLSNQPQHF. Here the CDR3 DNA reads TGTGCCAGCAGACCGGGGCCATTATCCAATCAGCCCCAGCATTTT.

This chain joins TRBV27 and TRBJ1-2; D is possibly TRBD1 (6 bases). Germline assignment: CDR1 MNHEY and CDR2 SMNVEV (reference sequence). Trimming removed 2 bases from V and 3 bases from J, with 10 bases in between. CDR3 length equals 14 residues. The CDR3 nucleotides are TGTGCCAGCAGTTTAAGGGGGGGTCACTATGGCTACACCTTC. This translates into CASSLRGGHYGYTF.

In this sample, this clonotype turned up a few times. The chain is built from TRBV29-1 and TRBJ2-7, with TRBD1 matching over 8 bases. The CDR3 is 14 amino acids. CDR1 is SQVTM, CDR2 ANQGSEA, per germline. V was pared by 7 bases and J by 0 bases, with 8 bases of the junction left unmatched. CDR3 sequence (DNA): TGCAGCGCCCTGACAGGGGTCCGCTCCTACGAGCAGTACTTC. It specifies CSALTGVRSYEQYF.

The rearrangement joins TRBV27 to TRBJ1-2; D is possibly TRBD1 (5 bases). The germline V and J ends were trimmed by 1 base and 4 bases, with 10 bases remaining between them. Germline assignment: CDR1 MNHEY and CDR2 SMNVEV (reference sequence). The CDR3 is made up of 14 amino acids. For the CDR3, the DNA is TGTGCCAGCAGTTTATGGGGACGGGGCTATGGCTACACCTTC. The encoded protein is CASSLWGRGYGYTF.